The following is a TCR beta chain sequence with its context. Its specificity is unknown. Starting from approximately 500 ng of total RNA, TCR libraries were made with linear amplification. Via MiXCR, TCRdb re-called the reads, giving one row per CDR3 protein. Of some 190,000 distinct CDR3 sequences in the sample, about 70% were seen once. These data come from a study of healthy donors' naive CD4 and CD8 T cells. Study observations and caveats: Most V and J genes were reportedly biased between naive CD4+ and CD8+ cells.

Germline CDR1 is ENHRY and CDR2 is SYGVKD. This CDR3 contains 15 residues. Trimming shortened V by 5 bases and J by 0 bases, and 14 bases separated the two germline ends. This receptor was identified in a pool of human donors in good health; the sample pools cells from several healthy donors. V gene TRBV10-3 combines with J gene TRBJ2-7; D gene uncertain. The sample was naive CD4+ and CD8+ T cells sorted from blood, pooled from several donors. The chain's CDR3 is CAISPGPVRSYEQYF. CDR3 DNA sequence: TGTGCCATCAGTCCAGGCCCGGTCCGCTCCTACGAGCAGTACTTC.